The clone carrying this T cell receptor (beta chain) showed up many times. Antigen unknown. Those patients picked for sequencing had displayed CD8+CD57+ cell expansion on flow cytometry. Each patient gave a blood sample that was collected before any therapy had been received. This CDR3 has 14 residues. CDR1 and CDR2 from the germline V gene are LNHDA and SQIVND (reference sequence). The ends were cut back, 6 bases at V and 4 bases at J, with 15 bases in the middle. This sample is drawn from a study of CD8+CD57+ T cells in acquired aplastic anemia. Across the study: Across the sorted CD4+ and CD8+ cells, DNA amounts averaged 3.2 ug.

Profiling of TCR beta VDJ combinations and CDR3 sequences used genomic DNA as template. Via MiXCR, TCRdb re-called the reads, giving one row per CDR3 protein. The repertoire includes 150,000 to 200,000 distinct CDR3 sequences, around 48% of them detected once, and around 3% sits in the top ten. Findings of the study overall: CD8+ Simpson's diversity did not differ significantly between patients and controls. Patients and controls had in common 25 to 30 CD8+ CDR3 sequences.

Input material: sorted CD4+, CD8+, or CD8+CD57+ T cells (not recorded which) from PBMCs. The receptor comes from a human donor with aplastic anemia. The J gene is TRBJ1-2, the V gene TRBV19; weak D call: TRBD1 (6 bases). CDR3 in DNA: TGTGCCAGTAGAACTTCAACAGGGATCTATGGCTACACCTTC. Residues: CASRTSTGIYGYTF.